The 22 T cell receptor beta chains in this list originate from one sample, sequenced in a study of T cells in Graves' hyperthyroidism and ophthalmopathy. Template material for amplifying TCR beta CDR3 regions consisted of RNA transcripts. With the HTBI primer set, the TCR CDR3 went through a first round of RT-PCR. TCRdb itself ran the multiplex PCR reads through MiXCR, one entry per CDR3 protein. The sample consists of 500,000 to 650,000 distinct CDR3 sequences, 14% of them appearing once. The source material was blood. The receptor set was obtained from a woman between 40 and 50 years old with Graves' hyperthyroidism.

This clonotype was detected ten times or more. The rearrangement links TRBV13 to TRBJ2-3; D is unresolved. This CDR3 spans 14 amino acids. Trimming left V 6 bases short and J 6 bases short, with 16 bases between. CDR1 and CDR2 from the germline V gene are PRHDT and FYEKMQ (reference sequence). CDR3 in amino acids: CASRQRGSGDTQYF. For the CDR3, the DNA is TGTGCCAGCAGACAAAGAGGCTCGGGCGATACGCAGTATTTT.

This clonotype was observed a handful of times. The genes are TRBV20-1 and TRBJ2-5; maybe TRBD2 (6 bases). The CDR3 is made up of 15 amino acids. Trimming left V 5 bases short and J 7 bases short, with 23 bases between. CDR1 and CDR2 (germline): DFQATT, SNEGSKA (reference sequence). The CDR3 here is CSAELNAEGDGTQYF. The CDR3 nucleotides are TGCAGTGCTGAGCTGAATGCGGAGGGCGATGGGACCCAGTACTTC.

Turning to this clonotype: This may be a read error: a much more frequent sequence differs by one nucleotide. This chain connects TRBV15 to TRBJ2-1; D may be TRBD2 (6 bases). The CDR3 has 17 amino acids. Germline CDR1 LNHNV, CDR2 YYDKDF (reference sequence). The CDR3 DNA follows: TGTGCCACCAGCAGAGATCTGGGGAGGTCGATTTACAATAAGCAGTTCTTC. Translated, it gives CATSRDLGRSIYNKQFF.

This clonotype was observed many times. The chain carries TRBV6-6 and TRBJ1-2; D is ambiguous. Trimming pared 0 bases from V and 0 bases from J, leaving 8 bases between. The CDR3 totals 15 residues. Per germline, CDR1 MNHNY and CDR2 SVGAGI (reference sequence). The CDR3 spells CASSYSMGANYGYTF. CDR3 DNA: TGTGCCAGCAGTTACTCGATGGGAGCTAACTATGGCTACACCTTC.

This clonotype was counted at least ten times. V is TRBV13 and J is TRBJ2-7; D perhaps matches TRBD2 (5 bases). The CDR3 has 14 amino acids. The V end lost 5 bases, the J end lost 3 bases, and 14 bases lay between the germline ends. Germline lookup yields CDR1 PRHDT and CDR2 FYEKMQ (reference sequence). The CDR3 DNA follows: TGTGCCAGCAGCCCCCCTAGCCGACTCTACGAGCAGTACTTC. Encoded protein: CASSPPSRLYEQYF.

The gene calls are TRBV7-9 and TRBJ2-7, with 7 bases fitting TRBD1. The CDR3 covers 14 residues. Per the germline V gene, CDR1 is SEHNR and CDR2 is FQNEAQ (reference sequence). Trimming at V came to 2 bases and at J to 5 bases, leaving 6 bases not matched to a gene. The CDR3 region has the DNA TGTGCCAGCAGCTTATTTGGGACAGAGGACGAGCAGTACTTC. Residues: CASSLFGTEDEQYF.

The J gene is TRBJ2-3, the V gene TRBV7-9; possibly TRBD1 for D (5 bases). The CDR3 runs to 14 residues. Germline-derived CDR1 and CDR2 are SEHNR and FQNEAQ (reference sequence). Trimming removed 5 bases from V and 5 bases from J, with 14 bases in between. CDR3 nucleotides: TGTGCCAGCAGCCCCCGTCAGGGTGGAGATACGCAGTATTTT. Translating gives CASSPRQGGDTQYF.

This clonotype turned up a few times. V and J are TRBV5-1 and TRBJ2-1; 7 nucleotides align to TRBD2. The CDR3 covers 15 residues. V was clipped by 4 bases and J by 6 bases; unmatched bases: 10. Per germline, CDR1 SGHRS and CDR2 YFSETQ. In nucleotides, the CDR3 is TGCGCCAGCAGCCTTCCGGCGGGAGAGTCCAATGAGCAGTTCTTC. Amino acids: CASSLPAGESNEQFF.

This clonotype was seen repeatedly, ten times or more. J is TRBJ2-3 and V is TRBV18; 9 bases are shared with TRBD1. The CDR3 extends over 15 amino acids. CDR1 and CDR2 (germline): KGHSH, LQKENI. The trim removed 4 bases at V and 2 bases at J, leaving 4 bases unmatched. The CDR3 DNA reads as TGTGCCAGCTCACGGGGACAGGGCAACACAGATACGCAGTATTTT. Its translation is CASSRGQGNTDTQYF.

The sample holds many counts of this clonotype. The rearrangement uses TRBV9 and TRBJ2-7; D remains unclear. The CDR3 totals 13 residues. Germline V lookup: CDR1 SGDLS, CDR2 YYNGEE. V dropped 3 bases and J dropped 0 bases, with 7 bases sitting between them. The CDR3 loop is CASSDASSYEQYF. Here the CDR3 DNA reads TGTGCCAGCAGCGACGCCAGCTCCTACGAGCAGTACTTC.

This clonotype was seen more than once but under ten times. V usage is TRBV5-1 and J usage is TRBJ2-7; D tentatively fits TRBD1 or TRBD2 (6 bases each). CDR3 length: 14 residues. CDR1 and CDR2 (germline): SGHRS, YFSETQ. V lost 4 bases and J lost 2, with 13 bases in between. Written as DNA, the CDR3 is TGCGCCAGCAGCCTGAGGGGGGACCCCTACGAGCAGTACTTC. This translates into CASSLRGDPYEQYF.

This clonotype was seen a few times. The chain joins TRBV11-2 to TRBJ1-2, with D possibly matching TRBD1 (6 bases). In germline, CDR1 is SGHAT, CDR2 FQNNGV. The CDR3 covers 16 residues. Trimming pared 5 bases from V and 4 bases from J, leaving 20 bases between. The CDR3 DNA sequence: TGTGCCAGCAGCGCTAGTGGGACAAGCACGGTCTATGGCTACACCTTC. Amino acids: CASSASGTSTVYGYTF.

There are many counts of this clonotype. CDR3 residues: CAISYSGTSQETQYF. DNA for the CDR3: TGTGCCATTTCCTATTCCGGGACTAGCCAAGAGACCCAGTACTTC. The J gene is TRBJ2-5, the V gene TRBV28; 8 nucleotides line up with TRBD2. Germline CDR1 MDHEN, CDR2 SYDVKM. The CDR3 runs 15 residues. Trimming at V came to 10 bases and at J to 1 base, leaving 11 bases not matched to a gene.

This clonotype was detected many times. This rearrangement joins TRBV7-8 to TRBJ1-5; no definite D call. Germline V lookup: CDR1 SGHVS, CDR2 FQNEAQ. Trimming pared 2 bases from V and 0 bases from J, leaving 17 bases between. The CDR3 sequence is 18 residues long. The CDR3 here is CASSLSSQSVYSNQPQHF. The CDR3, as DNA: TGTGCCAGCAGCTTATCCTCGCAGTCCGTTTATAGCAATCAGCCCCAGCATTTT.

This CDR3 is CSARDWGLDGYTF. Written as DNA, the CDR3 is TGCAGTGCTAGAGACTGGGGACTGGATGGCTACACCTTC. This chain uses TRBV20-1 with TRBJ1-2, with TRBD1 as a possible D gene (5 bases). Germline V gene sequence: CDR1 DFQATT, CDR2 SNEGSKA (reference sequence). The germline V and J ends were trimmed by 0 bases and 6 bases, with 11 bases remaining between them. CDR3 length: 13 amino acids.

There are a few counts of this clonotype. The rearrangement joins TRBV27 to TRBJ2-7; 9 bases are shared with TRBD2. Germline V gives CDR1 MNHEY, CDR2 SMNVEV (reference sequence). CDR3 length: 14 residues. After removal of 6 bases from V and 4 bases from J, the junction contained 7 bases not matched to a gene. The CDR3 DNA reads TGTGCCAGCAGGCCGAGTAGCGGGAGATACGAGCAGTACTTC. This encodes CASRPSSGRYEQYF.

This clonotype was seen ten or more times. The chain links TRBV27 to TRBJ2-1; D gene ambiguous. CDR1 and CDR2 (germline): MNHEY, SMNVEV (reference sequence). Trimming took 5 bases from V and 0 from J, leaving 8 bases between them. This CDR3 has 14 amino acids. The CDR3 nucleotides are TGTGCCAGCAGTGTCCGAGGCTCCTACAATGAGCAGTTCTTC. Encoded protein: CASSVRGSYNEQFF.

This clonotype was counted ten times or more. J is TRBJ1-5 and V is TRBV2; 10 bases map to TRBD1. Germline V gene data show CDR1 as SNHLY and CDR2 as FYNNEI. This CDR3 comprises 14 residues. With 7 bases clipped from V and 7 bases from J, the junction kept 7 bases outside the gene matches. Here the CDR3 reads CASTWRDRGQPQHF. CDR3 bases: TGTGCCAGCACCTGGAGGGACAGGGGCCAGCCCCAGCATTTT.

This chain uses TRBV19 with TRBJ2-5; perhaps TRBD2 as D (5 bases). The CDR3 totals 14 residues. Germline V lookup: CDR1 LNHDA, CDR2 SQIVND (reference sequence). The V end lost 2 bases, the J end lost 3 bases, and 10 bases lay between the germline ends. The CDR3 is CASSIPGFEETQYF. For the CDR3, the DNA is TGTGCCAGTAGTATACCGGGGTTTGAAGAGACCCAGTACTTC.

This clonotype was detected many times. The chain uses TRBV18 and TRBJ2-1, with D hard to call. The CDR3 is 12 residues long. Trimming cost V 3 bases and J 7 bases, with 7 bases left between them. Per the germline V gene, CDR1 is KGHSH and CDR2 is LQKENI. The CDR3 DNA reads TGTGCCAGCTCACCGATACAAAATGAGCAGTTCTTC. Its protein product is CASSPIQNEQFF.

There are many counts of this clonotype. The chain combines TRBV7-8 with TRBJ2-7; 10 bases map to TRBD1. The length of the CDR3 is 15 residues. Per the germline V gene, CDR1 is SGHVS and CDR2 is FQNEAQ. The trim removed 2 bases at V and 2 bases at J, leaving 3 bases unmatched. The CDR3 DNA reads TGTGCCAGCAGCTTACGAGGACAGGGGGCCTACGAGCAGTACTTC. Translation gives CASSLRGQGAYEQYF.

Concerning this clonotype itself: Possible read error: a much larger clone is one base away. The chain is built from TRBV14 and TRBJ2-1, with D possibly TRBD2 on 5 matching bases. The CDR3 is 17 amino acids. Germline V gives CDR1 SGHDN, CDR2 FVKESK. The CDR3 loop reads CANSYALGSASYNEQFF. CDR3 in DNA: TGTGCCAACAGCTACGCCCTGGGTAGCGCATCCTACAATGAGCAGTTCTTC.